The rows below give T cell receptor beta chains drawn from one sample of a study of cytomegalovirus exposure and HLA in healthy donors. Only in-frame clones appear in the TCRdb table, and some are missing; sequencing was by immunoSEQ multiplex PCR. The sample contains some 60,000 clones, 75% to 85% of which appear only once. The sequencing sample was made of PBMCs. The receptor source for this set is a human donor in good health. The CDR3 runs from the conserved cysteine through the conserved F or W. D genes are given only for firm matches. Expanded clones are given a class, and other clones once, few, many or no size at all.

j_call: TRBJ2-3; d_call: .; v_call: TRBV7-2; clone_size: .; cdr3_aa: CASSLFLALPADTQYF; cdr3_nt: TGTGCCAGCAGCTTATTCCTAGCACTTCCAGCAGATACGCAGTATTTT
j_call: TRBJ2-2; d_call: .; v_call: TRBV11-3; clone_size: .; cdr3_aa: CASSLDPATSQAGELFF; cdr3_nt: TGTGCCAGCAGCTTGGACCCCGCGACTAGTCAAGCCGGGGAGCTGTTTTTT
j_call: TRBJ2-7; d_call: .; v_call: TRBV27; clone_size: .; cdr3_aa: CASSLEGSGIYEQYF; cdr3_nt: TGTGCCAGCAGTTTGGAGGGGTCGGGAATCTACGAGCAGTACTTC
j_call: TRBJ2-2; d_call: .; v_call: TRBV10-2; clone_size: .; cdr3_aa: CASSETGNTGELFF; cdr3_nt: TGCGCCAGCAGTGAGACGGGAAACACCGGGGAGCTGTTTTTT
j_call: TRBJ1-2; d_call: TRBD1; v_call: TRBV7-2; clone_size: .; cdr3_aa: CASTRDRGGYTF; cdr3_nt: TGTGCCAGCACCCGGGACAGGGGGGGCTACACCTTC
j_call: TRBJ1-4; d_call: .; v_call: TRBV6-5; clone_size: few; cdr3_aa: CASRDMGGSHEKLFF; cdr3_nt: TGTGCCAGCAGGGACATGGGGGGTTCACATGAAAAACTGTTTTTT
j_call: TRBJ2-1; d_call: .; v_call: TRBV2; clone_size: .; cdr3_aa: CASILNSYNEQFF; cdr3_nt: TGTGCCAGCATACTCAACTCCTACAATGAGCAGTTCTTC
j_call: TRBJ2-1; d_call: TRBD2; v_call: TRBV5-1; clone_size: .; cdr3_aa: CASSISIAGAAGEQFF; cdr3_nt: TGCGCCAGCAGCATATCAATAGCGGGCGCGGCGGGCGAGCAGTTCTTC
j_call: TRBJ2-3; d_call: TRBD1; v_call: TRBV2; clone_size: .; cdr3_aa: CASSQFTGGTDTQYF; cdr3_nt: TGTGCCAGCAGCCAATTTACAGGGGGCACAGATACGCAGTATTTT
j_call: TRBJ1-1; d_call: .; v_call: TRBV6-5; clone_size: .; cdr3_aa: CASSLPGNTEAFF; cdr3_nt: TGTGCCAGCAGCCTTCCAGGGAACACTGAAGCTTTCTTT
j_call: TRBJ2-7; d_call: .; v_call: TRBV15; clone_size: .; cdr3_aa: CATSLRLEAHEQYF; cdr3_nt: TGTGCCACCAGCTTAAGACTCGAAGCCCACGAGCAGTACTTC
j_call: TRBJ1-1; d_call: TRBD1; v_call: TRBV4-1; clone_size: .; cdr3_aa: CASSQGDRIWGEAFF; cdr3_nt: TGCGCCAGCAGCCAAGGGGACAGGATATGGGGTGAAGCTTTCTTT
j_call: TRBJ2-1; d_call: TRBD2; v_call: TRBV10-1; clone_size: .; cdr3_aa: CASSERLAGINEQFF; cdr3_nt: TGCGCCAGCAGTGAAAGACTAGCGGGGATCAATGAGCAGTTCTTC
j_call: TRBJ2-3; d_call: TRBD2; v_call: TRBV29-1; clone_size: .; cdr3_aa: CSVESGLALDTQYF; cdr3_nt: TGCAGCGTTGAATCGGGACTAGCGTTGGATACGCAGTATTTT
j_call: TRBJ1-2; d_call: .; v_call: TRBV7-2; clone_size: .; cdr3_aa: CASSLVGGGNYGYTF; cdr3_nt: TGTGCCAGCAGCTTAGTCGGCGGGGGGAACTATGGCTACACCTTC
j_call: TRBJ2-7; d_call: .; v_call: TRBV27; clone_size: .; cdr3_aa: CASSPGMRYEQYF; cdr3_nt: TGTGCCAGCAGTCCGGGGATGCGGTACGAGCAGTACTTC
j_call: TRBJ1-2; d_call: .; v_call: TRBV19; clone_size: .; cdr3_aa: CASSMNTPGYGYTF; cdr3_nt: TGTGCCAGTAGTATGAACACCCCGGGCTATGGCTACACCTTC
j_call: TRBJ1-3; d_call: .; v_call: TRBV11-2; clone_size: .; cdr3_aa: CASSLRGGHISGNTIYF; cdr3_nt: TGTGCCAGCAGCTTACGCGGGGGGCACATCTCTGGAAACACCATATATTTT
j_call: TRBJ2-1; d_call: TRBD1; v_call: TRBV19; clone_size: .; cdr3_aa: CASSIGQGAYNEQFF; cdr3_nt: TGTGCCAGTAGTATAGGACAGGGGGCCTACAATGAGCAGTTCTTC
j_call: TRBJ2-7; d_call: TRBD2; v_call: TRBV6-5; clone_size: .; cdr3_aa: CASIPSGRAGYEQYF; cdr3_nt: TGTGCCAGCATCCCCTCCGGGAGGGCTGGCTACGAGCAGTACTTC
j_call: TRBJ1-1; d_call: .; v_call: TRBV6-6; clone_size: .; cdr3_aa: CASSTPGLKNTEAFF; cdr3_nt: TGTGCCAGCAGTACTCCGGGATTAAAGAACACTGAAGCTTTCTTT
j_call: TRBJ2-1; d_call: .; v_call: TRBV6-6; clone_size: .; cdr3_aa: CASSRRDTSSYNEQFF; cdr3_nt: TGTGCCAGCAGTCGCCGGGACACCAGCTCCTACAATGAGCAGTTCTTC
j_call: TRBJ1-6; d_call: .; v_call: TRBV5-6; clone_size: .; cdr3_aa: CASSLRDRNSPLHF; cdr3_nt: TGTGCCAGCAGCTTGCGAGACAGAAATTCACCCCTCCACTTT
j_call: TRBJ2-5; d_call: .; v_call: TRBV15; clone_size: .; cdr3_aa: CATTGEETQYF; cdr3_nt: TGTGCCACCACAGGGGAAGAGACCCAGTACTTC
j_call: TRBJ2-2; d_call: TRBD2; v_call: TRBV2; clone_size: .; cdr3_aa: CASSVSGRAYLFF; cdr3_nt: TGTGCCAGCAGTGTCAGCGGGAGGGCCTATCTGTTTTTT
j_call: TRBJ1-2; d_call: .; v_call: TRBV13; clone_size: .; cdr3_aa: CASSYRDTTNYGYTF; cdr3_nt: TGTGCCAGCAGCTACCGGGACACTACTAACTATGGCTACACCTTC
j_call: TRBJ2-1; d_call: .; v_call: TRBV6-1; clone_size: .; cdr3_aa: CASSEILDIPNEQFF; cdr3_nt: TGTGCCAGCAGTGAAATCCTGGACATACCGAATGAGCAGTTCTTC
j_call: TRBJ2-2; d_call: TRBD2; v_call: TRBV4-3; clone_size: .; cdr3_aa: CASSQRRGVSSVGISGELFF; cdr3_nt: TGCGCCAGCAGCCAAAGGCGGGGGGTTTCATCAGTGGGAATTTCCGGGGAGCTGTTTTTT
j_call: TRBJ1-2; d_call: .; v_call: TRBV7-6; clone_size: once; cdr3_aa: CASSPTPRGGYTF; cdr3_nt: TGTGCCAGCAGCCCGACCCCCAGGGGTGGCTACACCTTC
j_call: TRBJ2-2; d_call: .; v_call: TRBV5-1; clone_size: .; cdr3_aa: CASSLDSRSGELFF; cdr3_nt: TGCGCCAGCAGCTTGGACAGCCGGTCGGGGGAGCTGTTTTTT
j_call: TRBJ1-1; d_call: .; v_call: TRBV9; clone_size: .; cdr3_aa: CASSVSGQGSARTEAFF; cdr3_nt: TGTGCCAGCAGCGTAAGTGGTCAGGGATCAGCGAGGACTGAAGCTTTCTTT
j_call: TRBJ2-3; d_call: .; v_call: TRBV6-1; clone_size: .; cdr3_aa: CASSLRDEDTQYF; cdr3_nt: TGTGCCAGCAGTCTGCGGGACGAAGATACGCAGTATTTT
j_call: TRBJ1-5; d_call: .; v_call: TRBV19; clone_size: .; cdr3_aa: CASSIEGPGPQHF; cdr3_nt: TGTGCCAGTAGTATAGAAGGCCCAGGGCCCCAGCATTTT
j_call: TRBJ2-3; d_call: TRBD2; v_call: TRBV7-3; clone_size: .; cdr3_aa: CASSPSGGADTQYF; cdr3_nt: TGTGCCAGCAGCCCTAGCGGGGGGGCAGATACGCAGTATTTT
j_call: TRBJ1-1; d_call: .; v_call: TRBV27; clone_size: few; cdr3_aa: CASSGFTGMNTEAFF; cdr3_nt: TGTGCCAGCAGTGGCTTTACAGGTATGAACACTGAAGCTTTCTTT
j_call: TRBJ2-7; d_call: TRBD1; v_call: TRBV7-2; clone_size: .; cdr3_aa: CASSIAQGAWYEQYF; cdr3_nt: TGTGCCAGCAGCATAGCCCAGGGGGCTTGGTACGAGCAGTACTTC
j_call: TRBJ2-7; d_call: TRBD1; v_call: TRBV28; clone_size: .; cdr3_aa: CASSLSGQGLYEQYF; cdr3_nt: TGTGCCAGCAGTTTAAGTGGACAGGGCCTCTACGAGCAGTACTTC
j_call: TRBJ1-4; d_call: TRBD1; v_call: TRBV2; clone_size: .; cdr3_aa: CASSGRQGREEKLFF; cdr3_nt: TGTGCCAGCAGTGGAAGACAGGGAAGGGAAGAAAAACTGTTTTTT
j_call: TRBJ1-2; d_call: .; v_call: TRBV27; clone_size: .; cdr3_aa: CASSELGAYGYTF; cdr3_nt: TGTGCCAGCAGTGAGTTGGGGGCCTATGGCTACACCTTC
j_call: TRBJ1-5; d_call: TRBD1; v_call: TRBV10-2; clone_size: .; cdr3_aa: CASSESGQGAGQPQHF; cdr3_nt: TGCGCCAGCAGTGAGTCGGGACAGGGGGCAGGTCAGCCCCAGCATTTT
j_call: TRBJ1-3; d_call: .; v_call: TRBV30; clone_size: .; cdr3_aa: CAWRIPWESGNTIYF; cdr3_nt: TGTGCCTGGAGGATCCCTTGGGAGTCTGGAAACACCATATATTTT
j_call: TRBJ1-1; d_call: TRBD1; v_call: TRBV9; clone_size: .; cdr3_aa: CASSVDGNRGTEAFF; cdr3_nt: TGTGCCAGCAGCGTAGACGGCAACAGGGGCACTGAAGCTTTCTTT
j_call: TRBJ2-1; d_call: TRBD2; v_call: TRBV30; clone_size: few; cdr3_aa: CACKAGVFNEQFF; cdr3_nt: TGTGCCTGCAAGGCGGGAGTTTTCAATGAGCAGTTCTTC
j_call: TRBJ1-1; d_call: .; v_call: TRBV29-1; clone_size: .; cdr3_aa: CSGQGGTADSEAFF; cdr3_nt: TGCAGCGGGCAGGGAGGCACAGCGGACTCTGAAGCTTTCTTT
j_call: TRBJ2-5; d_call: .; v_call: TRBV7-9; clone_size: .; cdr3_aa: CASATETQYF; cdr3_nt: TGTGCCAGCGCTACGGAGACCCAGTACTTC
j_call: TRBJ2-7; d_call: TRBD1; v_call: TRBV2; clone_size: .; cdr3_aa: CASSERQGAEEQYF; cdr3_nt: TGTGCCAGCAGTGAAAGGCAGGGGGCAGAGGAGCAGTACTTC
j_call: TRBJ2-2; d_call: TRBD2; v_call: TRBV7-3; clone_size: .; cdr3_aa: CASSFSGGPTGELFF; cdr3_nt: TGTGCCAGCAGCTTTAGCGGGGGGCCCACCGGGGAGCTGTTTTTT
j_call: TRBJ2-2; d_call: TRBD2; v_call: TRBV27; clone_size: .; cdr3_aa: CASRWQRGVRNTGELFF; cdr3_nt: TGTGCCAGCAGGTGGCAGCGGGGGGTAAGGAACACCGGGGAGCTGTTTTTT